The next 3 T cell receptor beta chains were all read from a single sample in a study of spatial heterogeneity in lung cancer. TCRdb ran MiXCR on the 5' RACE reads and lists one entry per CDR3 protein. Of 4,900 or so distinct CDR3 sequences in the sample, roughly a sixth were seen once. The time point: sample taken at primary tumor resection. The authors sequenced whole RNA from tumor, nontumor lung or frozen PBMC without sorting. Here the sequenced sample was PBMCs, taken at surgery. The receptors were sampled from a male donor with early-stage non-small cell lung cancer.

This clonotype is deemed medium-sized. Because the CDR3 is missing its conserved closing phenylalanine or tryptophan, this is likely a read error. The DNA is left out, because the CDR3 cannot be placed on it with certainty; the CDR3 is given as TCRdb lists it. The chain combines TRBV2 with TRBJ2-3. Looked up from germline, CDR1 is SNHLY and CDR2 is FYNNEI. Termini included, the CDR3 measures 9 amino acids. CDR3 amino acids: CASDLGFSK.

This clonotype is classed as medium-sized (0.01 to 0.1%). J is TRBJ2-3 and V is TRBV5-1, with D possibly TRBD1 on 6 matching bases. The germline V gene has CDR1 SGHRS and CDR2 YFSETQ. V was pared by 0 bases and J by 5 bases, with 10 bases between. The CDR3 runs to 14 residues. This chain's CDR3 is CASSLVQGQDTQYF. As DNA, the CDR3 is TGCGCCAGCAGCTTGGTCCAGGGACAAGATACGCAGTATTTT.

This clonotype appeared a few times. The rearrangement uses TRBV6-4 and TRBJ2-2; 7 positions agree with TRBD1. Germline values: CDR1 MRHNA, CDR2 SNTAGT. This CDR3 spans 13 amino acids. V shed 5 bases and J 7 bases; nucleotides not matched to a gene: 4. DNA for the CDR3: TGTGCCAGCAGTCCACAGGGGAACGGGGAGCTGTTTTTT. It is translated as CASSPQGNGELFF.